The 31 T cell receptor beta chains listed next were all sequenced from one sample in a study of T cell responses to AZD1222 COVID-19 vaccine. Sequencing used immunoSEQ multiplex PCR; TCRdb keeps in-frame clones, though not all of them. This sample carries about 100,000 clones, more than 75% of them seen once, and the ten largest clones take roughly 10%. The input for sequencing was peripheral blood, taken 28 days after the second AZD1222 dose. The receptors derive from an adult who received the AZD1222 COVID-19 vaccine.

The V gene is TRBV28, the J gene TRBJ2-5; D is undetermined. Trimming shortened V by 5 bases and J by 5 bases, and 15 bases separated the two germline ends. The CDR3 contains 14 residues. Per germline, CDR1 MDHEN and CDR2 SYDVKM. CDR3 nucleotide sequence: TGTGCCAGCAGTCCTATCCCGTCTAGTGAGACCCAGTACTTC. This translates into CASSPIPSSETQYF.

The chain is built from TRBV30 and TRBJ1-5, with 8 bases aligning to TRBD1. The V segment lost 4 bases and the J segment 3 bases; nucleotides outside the gene matches: 8. The germline CDR1 and CDR2 sequences are GTSNPN and SVGIG (reference sequence). The CDR3 is 15 amino acids. The DNA of the CDR3 is TGTGCCTGGACGCCGGGACAGGTAATCAATCAGCCCCAGCATTTT. It specifies CAWTPGQVINQPQHF.

The chain uses TRBV7-8 and TRBJ2-7; TRBD2 is a possible D gene (5 bases). V shed 1 base and J shed 4 bases, with 17 bases lying between them. The CDR3 contains 16 residues. Germline V gene sequence: CDR1 SGHVS, CDR2 FQNEAQ. CDR3 sequence (DNA): TGTGCCAGCAGCTTAGAGGGAGTCCACTATGTATACGAGCAGTACTTC. Translating it yields CASSLEGVHYVYEQYF.

This CDR3 reads CSASQGGEQYF. The DNA of the CDR3 is TGCAGTGCTAGTCAGGGAGGAGAGCAGTACTTC. The rearrangement uses TRBV20-1 and TRBJ2-7; D may be TRBD2 (6 bases). Germline CDR1 DFQATT, CDR2 SNEGSKA (reference sequence). The V end lost 3 bases, the J end lost 7 bases, and 10 bases lay between the germline ends. The length of the CDR3 is 11 residues.

CDR3 in DNA: TGTGCCAGCAGCGTACTAGCAGTGGGAGCCAAAAACATTCAGTACTTC. Its protein is CASSVLAVGAKNIQYF. The chain links TRBV7-8 to TRBJ2-4; maybe TRBD2 (6 bases). The CDR3 consists of 16 residues. Germline CDR1 reads SGHVS; CDR2 reads FQNEAQ. Trimming stripped 5 bases from V and 0 bases from J, with 14 bases between.

V is TRBV6-4 and J is TRBJ1-1, with D possibly TRBD1 on 6 matching bases. Germline CDR1 MRHNA, CDR2 SNTAGT. CDR3 length equals 16 residues. V lost 0 bases and J lost 1, with 12 bases in between. CDR3 sequence: CASSDSRAGENTEAFF. CDR3 coding DNA: TGTGCCAGCAGTGACTCGAGGGCAGGGGAGAACACTGAAGCTTTCTTT.

The chain joins TRBV27 to TRBJ1-1; D might be TRBD1 (5 bases). Looked up from germline, CDR1 is MNHEY and CDR2 is SMNVEV (reference sequence). CDR3 length equals 13 residues. Trimming cost V 0 bases and J 6 bases, with 8 bases left between them. The CDR3 DNA sequence: TGTGCCAGCAGTTTATCAGCAGGGCCTGAAGCTTTCTTT. Translated: CASSLSAGPEAFF.

V is TRBV28 and J is TRBJ1-6; D ambiguous. V was cut by 6 bases and J by 9 bases, with 15 bases left in between. The CDR3 covers 14 residues. CDR1 and CDR2 from the germline V gene are MDHEN and SYDVKM. This CDR3 is CASSPSPPSSPLHF. The DNA of the CDR3 is TGTGCCAGCAGCCCCTCTCCCCCTAGTTCACCCCTCCACTTT.

In DNA form, the CDR3 reads TGCGCCAGCAGTGAGTCAAGGGAATCGCCTTCACCCCTCCACTTT. It translates to CASSESRESPSPLHF. V and J are TRBV10-2 and TRBJ1-6; no reliable D call. V was cut by 0 bases and J by 9 bases, with 12 bases left in between. Germline-derived CDR1 and CDR2 are WSHSY and SAAADI. This CDR3 region has 15 residues.

The V and J genes are TRBV18 and TRBJ2-1, with unresolved D. There are 17 residues in the CDR3. The germline V gene encodes CDR1 KGHSH and CDR2 LQKENI. V was clipped by 2 bases and J by 13 bases, with 27 bases between them. The CDR3 is CASSPVLLQNSLSYQFF. The CDR3 DNA is TGTGCCAGCTCACCAGTTCTCCTACAAAATTCACTCTCCTACCAGTTCTTC.

This clone came up once. This rearrangement joins TRBV29-1 to TRBJ2-7, with TRBD2 as a possible D gene (6 bases). The CDR3 runs 15 residues. V lost 7 bases to trimming and J lost 0 bases, with 19 bases between them. Per germline, CDR1 SQVTM and CDR2 ANQGSEA. CDR3 sequence (DNA): TGCAGCGCCCTTTTAGCGGAGCCTCGCTCCTACGAGCAGTACTTC. It encodes CSALLAEPRSYEQYF.

This rearrangement joins TRBV27 to TRBJ1-2; 9 positions match TRBD1. Germline V CDR1 and CDR2: MNHEY, SMNVEV (reference sequence). With 1 base clipped from V and 6 bases from J, the junction kept 0 bases outside the gene matches. The CDR3 has 13 residues. The chain's CDR3 is CASSLWTGDGYTF. The DNA of the CDR3 is TGTGCCAGCAGTTTATGGACAGGGGATGGCTACACCTTC.

The chain couples TRBV5-1 to TRBJ2-5; 8 nucleotides agree with TRBD2. The CDR3 extends over 14 amino acids. J lost 3 bases, V lost 0 bases, and 1 base had no gene match. CDR1 SGHRS and CDR2 YFSETQ come from the germline V gene. The CDR3 loop reads CASSLAGGEETQYF. CDR3 nucleotides: TGCGCCAGCAGCTTGGCCGGGGGGGAAGAGACCCAGTACTTC.

Turning to this clone: The junction departs from the called germline gene at one end, perhaps through a read error. The CDR3: CASSESTGEHF. In DNA, the CDR3 is TGTGCCAGCAGTGAATCAACAGGGGAGCACTTC. The chain employs TRBV6-1 and TRBJ2-7; 7 positions agree with TRBD1. Germline V gives CDR1 MNHNS, CDR2 SASEGT. CDR3 length equals 11 residues.

The chain employs TRBV6-5 and TRBJ1-1; D ambiguous. Germline V lookup: CDR1 MNHEY, CDR2 SVGAGI. The ends were cut back, 0 bases at V and 1 base at J, with 6 bases in the middle. This CDR3 has 14 residues. The DNA for the CDR3 is TGTGCCAGCAGTTACTCGCGAGAGAACACTGAAGCTTTCTTT. Translating it yields CASSYSRENTEAFF.

The chain uses TRBV6-2 or TRBV6-3 and TRBJ2-7, with D hard to call. The germline CDR1 and CDR2 sequences are MNHEY and SVGEGT. Trimming left V 2 bases short and J 2 bases short, with 7 bases between. This CDR3 is 13 amino acids long. The CDR3 nucleotides read TGTGCCAGCAGTTACACGGCCACCTACGAGCAGTACTTC. It specifies CASSYTATYEQYF.

In this sample, this clone turned up a few times. J is TRBJ1-1 and V is TRBV5-1, with 7 bases that match TRBD1. J lost 0 bases, V lost 2 bases, and 4 bases had no gene match. The CDR3 has 15 amino acids. Germline V gene data show CDR1 as SGHRS and CDR2 as YFSETQ. The CDR3 nucleotides read TGCGCCAGCAGCTTCGGGACAGCCATGAACACTGAAGCTTTCTTT. This codes for CASSFGTAMNTEAFF.

This clone was detected once. J is TRBJ1-1 and V is TRBV7-8; 10 bases align to TRBD1. From germline, CDR1 is SGHVS and CDR2 FQNEAQ. The V and J ends lost 5 bases and 1 base, in that order; junction bases with no gene match: 7. The CDR3 extends over 16 amino acids. CDR3 nucleotides: TGTGCCAGCAGCCGAGACAGGGGGCGCCGGAACACTGAAGCTTTCTTT. This codes for CASSRDRGRRNTEAFF.

The chain joins TRBV4-3 to TRBJ2-2, with 12 bases fitting TRBD2. The germline CDR1 and CDR2 sequences are LGHNA and YSLEER. This CDR3 contains 14 residues. Trimming at V came to 4 bases and at J to 8 bases, leaving 2 bases not matched to a gene. The CDR3 region is CASSRGLAGGELFF. CDR3 in DNA: TGCGCCAGCAGCCGCGGACTAGCGGGGGGGGAGCTGTTTTTT.

The chain couples TRBV2 to TRBJ2-1; 9 bases match TRBD1. The junction had 8 bases not matched to a gene; V was cut back by 7 bases and J by 7 bases. Germline values: CDR1 SNHLY, CDR2 FYNNEI. This CDR3 spans 14 amino acids. The CDR3 coding sequence is TGTGCCAGCAAGGTTGGGACAGGGTGGAATGAGCAGTTCTTC. Translating it yields CASKVGTGWNEQFF.

This chain connects TRBV24-1 to TRBJ2-7, with D unclear. This CDR3 comprises 12 residues. V lost 0 bases and J lost 9, with 8 bases in between. CDR1 KGHDR and CDR2 SFDVKD come from the germline V gene. The CDR3 loop reads CATSDLKPRQYF. The CDR3 coding sequence is TGTGCCACCAGTGATTTGAAGCCCCGGCAGTACTTC.

The gene calls are TRBV7-2 and TRBJ2-7; D ambiguous. Trimming took off 3 bases at V and 1 base at J, with 1 base between the two ends. This CDR3 region has 11 residues. Germline loops: CDR1 SGHTA, CDR2 FQGNSA. CDR3 region: CASSFSYEQYF. The CDR3 DNA reads as TGTGCCAGCAGCTTTTCCTACGAGCAGTACTTC.

This clone was recorded only once. CDR3 nucleotide sequence: TGCGCCAGCAGCCAAGGGACTTTCCAAGAGACCCAGTACTTC. This sequence encodes CASSQGTFQETQYF. This chain uses TRBV4-1 with TRBJ2-5, with D perhaps matching TRBD2 (5 bases). Germline CDR1 is MGHRA and CDR2 is YSYEKL. V was pared by 1 base and J by 1 base, with 7 bases between. The CDR3 covers 14 residues.

V and J are TRBV7-3 and TRBJ2-2; TRBD2 matches at 9 bases. Trimming at V came to 1 base and at J to 4 bases, leaving 1 base not matched to a gene. Germline V lookup: CDR1 SGHTA, CDR2 FQGTGA. The CDR3 sequence is 15 residues long. Here the CDR3 reads CASSLMRGGTGELFF. CDR3 coding DNA: TGTGCCAGCAGCTTAATGCGGGGGGGCACCGGGGAGCTGTTTTTT. The variable domain in full, with the rest retrieved from reference TRBV7-3 and TRBJ2-2, is GAGVSQTPSNKVTEKGKYVELRCDPISGHTALYWYRQSLGQGPEFLIYFQGTGAADDSGLPNDRFFAVRPEGSVSTLKIQRTERGDSAVYLCASSLMRGGTGELFFGEGSRLTVL.

V is TRBV9 and J is TRBJ2-3; D is unresolved. The CDR3 sequence is 14 residues long. In germline, CDR1 is SGDLS, CDR2 YYNGEE. The V gene lost 3 bases and the J gene lost 0 bases, with 8 bases spanning the gap. In DNA form, the CDR3 reads TGTGCCAGCAGCGCCCGTACTAGCACAGATACGCAGTATTTT. Translating it yields CASSARTSTDTQYF.

The gene calls are TRBV11-1 and TRBJ2-1; 8 bases line up with TRBD2. Germline lookup yields CDR1 SGHAT and CDR2 FQDESV (reference sequence). The length of the CDR3 is 15 residues. Germline trimming cut 4 bases from V and 3 bases from J; bases unmatched to any gene: 5. Here the CDR3 DNA reads TGTGCCAGCAGCTCCCGACTAGCGCACTACAATGAGCAGTTCTTC. It codes for CASSSRLAHYNEQFF.

The V and J genes are TRBV29-1 and TRBJ2-7; no clear D gene. Trimming took 5 bases from V and 2 from J, leaving 10 bases between them. The CDR3 extends over 12 amino acids. Germline CDR1 and CDR2: SQVTM and ANQGSEA. CDR3 protein: CSVRSTAYEQYF. CDR3 nucleotide sequence: TGCAGCGTTCGCTCCACAGCCTACGAGCAGTACTTC.

The chain combines TRBV14 with TRBJ1-6, with D maybe TRBD1 (5 bases). The CDR3 sequence is 14 residues long. The germline gives CDR1 SGHDN, CDR2 FVKESK. The germline V and J ends were trimmed by 4 bases and 5 bases, with 9 bases remaining between them. The CDR3 DNA is TGTGCCAGCAGCCGCCCGGGACATAATTCACCCCTCCACTTT. It encodes CASSRPGHNSPLHF. Complete variable domain (other parts from reference TRBV14 and TRBJ1-6): EAGVTQFPSHSVIEKGQTVTLRCDPISGHDNLYWYRRVMGKEIKFLLHFVKESKQDESGMPNNRFLAERTGGTYSTLKVQPAELEDSGVYFCASSRPGHNSPLHFGNGTRLTVT.

The chain combines TRBV11-2 with TRBJ2-7; no firm D call. CDR1 and CDR2 (germline): SGHAT, FQNNGV. The V end lost 0 bases, the J end lost 0 bases, and 6 bases lay between the germline ends. The CDR3 has 14 amino acids. The CDR3 loop reads CASSLDGASYEQYF. The CDR3 nucleotides read TGTGCCAGCAGCTTAGACGGAGCCTCCTACGAGCAGTACTTC.

The chain has TRBV24-1 and TRBJ2-3, with 12 bases matching TRBD2. The CDR3 sequence is 18 residues long. Germline trimming cut 5 bases from V and 3 bases from J; bases unmatched to any gene: 11. CDR1 and CDR2 (germline): KGHDR, SFDVKD. The CDR3 is CATSVGSSGRAWTDTQYF. CDR3 DNA: TGTGCCACCAGTGTTGGGTCTAGCGGGAGGGCCTGGACAGATACGCAGTATTTT.

The chain joins TRBV5-1 to TRBJ2-3, with D perhaps given as TRBD1 or TRBD2 (6 bases each). Germline values: CDR1 SGHRS, CDR2 YFSETQ. This CDR3 contains 15 residues. V shed 4 bases and J shed 2 bases, with 14 bases lying between them. CDR3 in DNA: TGCGCCAGCAGCGGGGGGCCGGGTATCACAGATACGCAGTATTTT. Translated: CASSGGPGITDTQYF.